Below are 21 T cell receptor beta chains sequenced from a single sample in a study of blood T cell repertoires in COVID-19. Data came from immunoSEQ multiplex PCR; TCRdb stores just in-frame clones and leaves some out. The sample records under 300,000 clones, 79% being singletons. Input material: peripheral blood. The receptors derive from a woman in her 40s with active or convalescent COVID-19.

This rearrangement joins TRBV4-1 to TRBJ1-5; weak D call: TRBD1 (6 bases). Germline loops: CDR1 MGHRA, CDR2 YSYEKL. This CDR3 region has 15 residues. Trimming stripped 3 bases from V and 0 bases from J, with 9 bases between. CDR3 bases: TGCGCCAGCAGCCAGCCGGGACATAGCAATCAGCCCCAGCATTTT. It translates to CASSQPGHSNQPQHF.

The chain combines TRBV12-3 or TRBV12-4 with TRBJ1-1; D is unresolved. The CDR3 totals 11 residues. V gave up 1 base and J gave up 10 bases, with 7 bases separating them. The CDR3 is CASSLGRGAFF. As DNA, the CDR3 is TGTGCCAGCAGTTTAGGACGGGGAGCTTTCTTT.

Here the CDR3 reads CASSPLSGGQPQHF. The CDR3 DNA is TGCGCCAGCAGCCCTCTGTCGGGGGGTCAGCCCCAGCATTTT. This chain uses TRBV4-1 with TRBJ1-5; D is possibly TRBD1 (5 bases). The germline V gene has CDR1 MGHRA and CDR2 YSYEKL. The CDR3 is 14 residues long. V was shortened by 4 bases and J by 6 bases, with 13 bases between the two germline ends.

The rearrangement joins TRBV9 to TRBJ2-1; D might be TRBD2 (6 bases). Germline V gives CDR1 SGDLS, CDR2 YYNGEE. This CDR3 contains 14 residues. V lost 0 bases to trimming and J lost 5 bases, with 9 bases between them. CDR3 amino acids: CASSVDGGNNEQFF. The CDR3 DNA reads TGTGCCAGCAGCGTAGATGGCGGGAACAATGAGCAGTTCTTC.

J is TRBJ2-2 and V is TRBV7-9; tentative D call: TRBD2 (5 bases). Trimming stripped 5 bases from V and 5 bases from J, with 12 bases between. CDR3 length: 14 residues. Germline V gene data show CDR1 as SEHNR and CDR2 as FQNEAQ (reference sequence). CDR3 nucleotide sequence: TGTGCCAGCAGCCTCTTACCGGGAACCGGGGAGCTGTTTTTT. The encoded protein is CASSLLPGTGELFF.

The genes are TRBV28 and TRBJ1-4; 8 bases agree with TRBD1. From germline, CDR1 is MDHEN and CDR2 SYDVKM. V shed 9 bases and J 8 bases; nucleotides not matched to a gene: 5. The CDR3 spans 12 residues. The CDR3 is CASKQGGEKLFF. The DNA of the CDR3 is TGTGCCAGTAAACAGGGGGGGGAAAAACTGTTTTTT.

The gene calls are TRBV5-1 and TRBJ2-3; 10 nucleotides align to TRBD2. Germline V CDR1 and CDR2: SGHRS, YFSETQ. V lost 0 bases to trimming and J lost 5 bases; unmatched junction nucleotides: 0. The CDR3 runs 14 residues. CDR3 in amino acids: CASSLGLAGDTQYF. In nucleotides, the CDR3 is TGCGCCAGCAGCTTGGGACTAGCGGGAGATACGCAGTATTTT.

With regard to this clone: Other nucleotide sequences from this sample produce the same CDR3. This chain joins TRBV7-8 and TRBJ2-1; 7 bases fit TRBD1. Germline V gives CDR1 SGHVS, CDR2 FQNEAQ. The CDR3 totals 13 residues. Unmatched junction bases numbered 0, after V lost 3 bases and J lost 4 bases. This CDR3 reads CASSLGQYNEQFF. The CDR3 DNA sequence: TGTGCCAGCAGCTTGGGACAGTACAATGAGCAGTTCTTC.

The chain uses TRBV11-2 and TRBJ1-3; tentatively, D is TRBD1 (5 bases). The CDR3 totals 18 residues. V was cut by 0 bases and J by 0 bases, with 15 bases left in between. From germline, CDR1 is SGHAT and CDR2 FQNNGV. The CDR3 here is CASSLERAGPSSGNTIYF. In DNA, the CDR3 is TGTGCCAGCAGCTTAGAACGCGCGGGGCCGAGCTCTGGAAACACCATATATTTT.

This clone was observed once. The chain joins TRBV5-4 to TRBJ1-2; 8 bases align to TRBD1. V was clipped by 10 bases and J by 2 bases; unmatched bases: 7. Germline CDR1 reads SGHNT; CDR2 reads YYREEE (reference sequence). The CDR3 extends over 13 amino acids. The CDR3 DNA reads as TGTGCCGGAGGGGGACAGGTGAACTATGGCTACACCTTC. Protein product: CAGGGQVNYGYTF.

This rearrangement joins TRBV7-2 to TRBJ2-5, with D perhaps TRBD1 (5 bases). CDR3 length: 14 residues. The germline CDR1 and CDR2 sequences are SGHTA and FQGNSA. V lost 5 bases to trimming and J lost 7 bases, with 17 bases between them. The CDR3 sequence is CASSLGRAQGTQYF. The CDR3 nucleotides read TGTGCCAGCAGCCTCGGCAGGGCTCAGGGGACCCAGTACTTC.

The rearrangement links TRBV5-4 to TRBJ1-1, with a tentative D call TRBD1 (6 bases). The germline V gene has CDR1 SGHNT and CDR2 YYREEE (reference sequence). V dropped 6 bases and J dropped 1 base, with 13 bases sitting between them. The CDR3 totals 14 residues. The CDR3 spells CASITQGRNTEAFF. In DNA, the CDR3 is TGTGCCAGCATAACACAGGGCCGGAACACTGAAGCTTTCTTT.

The V and J genes are TRBV5-4 and TRBJ2-3; D not certain. Germline V gives CDR1 SGHNT, CDR2 YYREEE (reference sequence). The germline V and J ends were trimmed by 4 bases and 2 bases, with 11 bases remaining between them. The CDR3 runs to 14 residues. CDR3 DNA sequence: TGTGCCAGCAGCATCCTGGGCCTCACAGATACGCAGTATTTT. Protein product: CASSILGLTDTQYF.

V is TRBV3-1 (or the pseudogene TRBV3-2) and J is TRBJ2-7, with D possibly being TRBD1 (5 bases). CDR1 is LGHDT and CDR2 is YNNKEL in the germline V gene (reference sequence). Trimming removed 4 bases at V and 3 bases at J, with 22 bases between. CDR3 length equals 17 residues. The CDR3 DNA is TGTGCCAGCAGCCCGTCGAGCAGGGTTCGCGATATCTACGAGCAGTACTTC. Translation: CASSPSSRVRDIYEQYF.

This chain links TRBV19 with TRBJ1-1; TRBD1 matches at 9 bases. Germline assignment: CDR1 LNHDA and CDR2 SQIVND (reference sequence). The CDR3 has 14 amino acids. V dropped 5 bases and J dropped 4; count of bases not matched to a gene: 5. CDR3 region: CASSPDRGSTEAFF. CDR3 DNA: TGTGCCAGTAGTCCGGACAGGGGTAGCACTGAAGCTTTCTTT.

Note on this clone: One end of the junction fails to match germline, which may point to a read error. The V gene is TRBV15, the J gene TRBJ2-4; 13 bases map to TRBD2. Germline V gene sequence: CDR1 LNHNV, CDR2 YYDKDF (reference sequence). The CDR3 has 15 residues. The CDR3 loop is CATSGTSGARNIQYF. CDR3 bases: TGTGCCACCAGCGGGACTAGCGGGGCCAGAAACATTCAGTACTTC.

The J gene is TRBJ1-5, the V gene TRBV28, with 7 positions matching TRBD1. Germline V gene data show CDR1 as MDHEN and CDR2 as SYDVKM. V lost 4 bases to trimming and J lost 4 bases; unmatched junction nucleotides: 7. CDR3 length: 15 amino acids. The CDR3, as DNA: TGTGCCAGCAGTTCGAGCCAGGGGGGAAATCAGCCCCAGCATTTT. Translation: CASSSSQGGNQPQHF.

The chain recombines TRBV19 with TRBJ1-2, with D uncertain. Trimming removed 5 bases from V and 2 bases from J, with 12 bases in between. Looked up from germline, CDR1 is LNHDA and CDR2 is SQIVND (reference sequence). The CDR3 sequence is 14 residues long. CDR3: CASSPGKTNYGYTF. The CDR3 DNA sequence: TGTGCCAGTAGTCCGGGGAAGACAAACTATGGCTACACCTTC.

The rearrangement joins TRBV5-4 to TRBJ1-6; tentative D call: TRBD1 (6 bases). V dropped 4 bases and J dropped 7 bases, with 12 bases sitting between them. CDR3 size: 14 residues. Germline V gene lookup returns CDR1 SGHNT and CDR2 YYREEE (reference sequence). The CDR3 region has the DNA TGTGCCAGCAGCATACAGGGCCGCAATTCACCCCTCCACTTT. Its translation is CASSIQGRNSPLHF.

The chain links TRBV9 to TRBJ2-3; 8 nucleotides agree with TRBD2. Germline trimming cut 2 bases from V and 2 bases from J; bases unmatched to any gene: 13. Germline V gives CDR1 SGDLS, CDR2 YYNGEE. The CDR3 is made up of 18 amino acids. The CDR3 DNA reads as TGTGCCAGCAGCGTTGGGGTAGGGAGCGGGGGAGTCACAGATACGCAGTATTTT. It translates to CASSVGVGSGGVTDTQYF. Filled out from reference TRBV9 and TRBJ2-3, the complete variable domain reads DSGVTQTPKHLITATGQRVTLRCSPRSGDLSVYWYQQSLDQGLQFLIQYYNGEERAKGNILERFSAQQFPDLHSELNLSSLELGDSALYFCASSVGVGSGGVTDTQYFGPGTRLTVL.

CDR3 protein: CASNFPGTGPGNTIYF. DNA of the CDR3: TGCGCCAGCAATTTCCCAGGGACAGGGCCTGGAAACACCATATATTTT. This chain uses TRBV10-1 with TRBJ1-3; 9 nucleotides match TRBD1. The CDR3 length is 16 residues. Germline trimming cut 7 bases from V and 2 bases from J; bases unmatched to any gene: 9. Germline CDR1 WNHNN, CDR2 SYGVQD (reference sequence).